The 20 T cell receptor beta chains below were found in one sample sequenced in a study of shared clonotypes between healthy human individuals. CD45RO-negative CD8 cells positively selected for CCR7 made up the naive population, which excluded terminally differentiated effector memory CD45RA+ cells. Some clones are missing from TCRdb's copy, which holds only in-frame ones; the method was immunoSEQ multiplex PCR. Here the sample spans roughly 1,800,000 clones, approximately 94% being singletons. The sequenced sample was naive CD8+ T cells sorted from blood. The receptors derive from a man aged 18-30 years in good health.

The genes are TRBV28 and TRBJ2-2; TRBD1 is a possible D gene (6 bases). The germline V gene has CDR1 MDHEN and CDR2 SYDVKM. The CDR3 sequence is 18 residues long. V dropped 6 bases and J dropped 0 bases, with 20 bases sitting between them. The CDR3 DNA reads TGTGCCAGCAGACGACAGGATTTACCCCTTGCGAACACCGGGGAGCTGTTTTTT. This gives the protein CASRRQDLPLANTGELFF.

The chain joins TRBV27 to TRBJ2-7, with TRBD1 identical over 10 bases. Germline V lookup: CDR1 MNHEY, CDR2 SMNVEV (reference sequence). J lost 0 bases, V lost 3 bases, and 5 bases had no gene match. CDR3 length: 16 residues. This chain's CDR3 is CASSFGTGEISYEQYF. The CDR3 nucleotides read TGTGCCAGCAGTTTCGGGACAGGGGAAATCTCCTACGAGCAGTACTTC.

CDR3 bases: TGTGCCAGCAGCAATGGACAGGGGGGCAATGAGCAGTTCTTC. Its translation: CASSNGQGGNEQFF. This rearrangement joins TRBV5-4 to TRBJ2-1; 10 bases align to TRBD1. Germline trimming cut 4 bases from V and 6 bases from J; bases unmatched to any gene: 4. CDR1 and CDR2 from the germline V gene are SGHNT and YYREEE (reference sequence). There are 14 residues in the CDR3. Drawing the rest from reference TRBV5-4 and TRBJ2-1, the complete variable domain is ETGVTQSPTHLIKTRGQQVTLRCSSQSGHNTVSWYQQALGQGPQFIFQYYREEENGRGNFPPRFSGLQFPNYSSELNVNALELDDSALYLCASSNGQGGNEQFFGPGTRLTVL.

This clone was counted a single time. The J gene is TRBJ2-7, the V gene TRBV27; D is uncertain. Germline values: CDR1 MNHEY, CDR2 SMNVEV (reference sequence). Trimming took off 8 bases at V and 3 bases at J, with 14 bases between the two ends. The CDR3 sequence is 13 residues long. The CDR3 loop is CASGPQVNYEQYF. The CDR3, as DNA: TGTGCCAGCGGCCCCCAGGTCAACTACGAGCAGTACTTC.

This chain links TRBV4-3 with TRBJ1-1; the D is unclear. The CDR3 length is 12 residues. The germline V gene has CDR1 LGHNA and CDR2 YSLEER. Trimming took 2 bases from V and 7 from J, leaving 8 bases between them. CDR3 amino acids: CASSQFGGEAFF. CDR3 sequence (DNA): TGCGCCAGCAGCCAATTCGGCGGTGAAGCTTTCTTT.

For this clone: Germline and junction disagree at one end, which may indicate a read error. The chain combines TRBV5-4 with TRBJ1-2; no definite D call. The CDR3 loop spans 15 amino acids. Germline loops: CDR1 SGHNT, CDR2 YYREEE (reference sequence). DNA of the CDR3: TGTGCCAGCAACTTGGAAAGGGCAGGCCACTATGGCTACACCTTC. Amino acids: CASNLERAGHYGYTF. The full variable domain, with the rest looked up from reference TRBV5-4 and TRBJ1-2, is ETGVTQSPTHLIKTRGQQVTLRCSSQSGHNTVSWYQQALGQGPQFIFQYYREEENGRGNFPPRFSGLQFPNYSSELNVNALELDDSALYLCASNLERAGHYGYTFGSGTRLTVV.

The V call is TRBV9, the J call TRBJ2-7, with D possibly being TRBD1 (6 bases). Germline loops: CDR1 SGDLS, CDR2 YYNGEE. This CDR3 is built from 14 residues. V was pared by 3 bases and J by 4 bases, with 14 bases between. The CDR3 DNA reads TGTGCCAGCAGCGGCCAGGGGAATTCGTACGAGCAGTACTTC. Translated: CASSGQGNSYEQYF.

Remarks on this clone: Other DNA sequences in this sample translate to the same CDR3. The V and J genes are TRBV11-2 and TRBJ2-7, with 8 nucleotides matching TRBD2. The CDR3 runs 14 residues. J lost 0 bases, V lost 4 bases, and 2 bases had no gene match. Germline values: CDR1 SGHAT, CDR2 FQNNGV. CDR3 sequence: CASSSGLGSYEQYF. In nucleotides, the CDR3 is TGTGCCAGCAGCTCGGGACTAGGCTCCTACGAGCAGTACTTC.

This clone was found once. The V gene is TRBV6-4, the J gene TRBJ1-2; D not certain. Trimming pared 6 bases from V and 8 bases from J, leaving 4 bases between. Germline V lookup: CDR1 MRHNA, CDR2 SNTAGT. The CDR3 has 9 residues. The CDR3 loop reads CASRSGYTF. The CDR3 DNA follows: TGTGCCAGCAGGTCCGGCTACACCTTC.

The chain recombines TRBV7-9 with TRBJ2-7; TRBD2 matches at 9 bases. Per the germline V gene, CDR1 is SEHNR and CDR2 is FQNEAQ (reference sequence). The length of the CDR3 is 14 residues. The V gene end was trimmed by 8 bases and the J gene end by 7 bases; junction bases not matched to a gene: 12. The DNA for the CDR3 is TGTGCCAGCGGCGGACTAGCGAGACAGTGGGAGCAGTACTTC. Its translation is CASGGLARQWEQYF.

The chain joins TRBV9 to TRBJ2-3; 10 bases map to TRBD1. J gave up 3 bases and V 4 bases, and 5 bases lay outside the gene matches. In germline, CDR1 is SGDLS, CDR2 YYNGEE. This CDR3 region has 15 residues. The CDR3 coding sequence is TGTGCCAGCAGCAGTTGGGACAGGGGTACAGATACGCAGTATTTT. Its protein product is CASSSWDRGTDTQYF.

In its sample, this clone was seen once. The same CDR3 is also encoded by other DNA sequences in this sample. This chain joins TRBV9 and TRBJ2-7; D unclear. In germline, CDR1 is SGDLS, CDR2 YYNGEE. Trimming cost V 0 bases and J 2 bases, with 9 bases left between them. The CDR3 extends over 14 amino acids. This CDR3 reads CASSVGGATYEQYF. The DNA of the CDR3 is TGTGCCAGCAGCGTAGGAGGAGCAACCTACGAGCAGTACTTC. Looking up the rest from reference TRBV9 and TRBJ2-7 gives the full variable domain: DSGVTQTPKHLITATGQRVTLRCSPRSGDLSVYWYQQSLDQGLQFLIQYYNGEERAKGNILERFSAQQFPDLHSELNLSSLELGDSALYFCASSVGGATYEQYFGPGTRLTVT.

V and J are TRBV10-2 and TRBJ2-1, with D unclear. Germline loops: CDR1 WSHSY, CDR2 SAAADI. The CDR3 is 13 amino acids. Trimming left V 2 bases short and J 7 bases short, with 9 bases between. The CDR3 coding sequence is TGCGCCAGCAGTGAGAGTAGACGGAATGAGCAGTTCTTC. It yields the protein CASSESRRNEQFF.

The chain combines TRBV9 with TRBJ2-5, with TRBD2 matching over 8 bases. The germline V gene encodes CDR1 SGDLS and CDR2 YYNGEE. CDR3 length: 15 residues. With 4 bases clipped from V and 2 bases from J, the junction kept 7 bases outside the gene matches. DNA of the CDR3: TGTGCCAGCAGCCCCGGGGGGGACTTACAAGAGACCCAGTACTTC. Protein: CASSPGGDLQETQYF.

V gene TRBV7-2 combines with J gene TRBJ1-1, with D unclear. CDR3 size: 12 residues. Germline V gene sequence: CDR1 SGHTA, CDR2 FQGNSA. Trimming removed 5 bases at V and 5 bases at J, with 9 bases between. The CDR3 reads CASSQPGTEAFF. The CDR3 DNA reads TGTGCCAGCAGCCAACCCGGGACTGAAGCTTTCTTT.

Notes on this clone: This CDR3 is missing its conserved last phenylalanine or tryptophan, likely due to a read error. The limits of the CDR3 on the DNA are not certain, so only TCRdb's listed CDR3 is given. The V gene is TRBV29-1, the J gene TRBJ1-1. Inclusive of both ends, the CDR3 amounts to 12 amino acids. The V gene's germline CDR1 is SQVTM and CDR2 ANQGSEA. The CDR3 sequence is CSVEGLGGWPSM.

This clone was counted a single time. This rearrangement joins TRBV7-9 to TRBJ1-1; TRBD1 aligns across 9 bases. Germline assignment: CDR1 SEHNR and CDR2 FQNEAQ (reference sequence). With V trimmed by 6 bases and J by 11 bases, 7 bases remained unmatched. This CDR3 region has 12 residues. The CDR3 region is CASRDTGGKAFF. The CDR3 DNA reads TGTGCCAGCAGGGACACAGGGGGCAAGGCTTTCTTT. Using reference TRBV7-9 and TRBJ1-1 for the parts outside the CDR3, the full variable domain is DTGVSQNPRHKITKRGQNVTFRCDPISEHNRLYWYRQTLGQGPEFLTYFQNEAQLEKSRLLSDRFSAERPKGSFSTLEIQRTEQGDSAMYLCASRDTGGKAFFGQGTRLTVV.

The chain has TRBV19 and TRBJ1-1, with a possible D match to TRBD1 (5 bases). V was shortened by 5 bases and J by 4 bases, with 11 bases between the two germline ends. Germline V gene sequence: CDR1 LNHDA, CDR2 SQIVND (reference sequence). The CDR3 consists of 13 residues. The CDR3 nucleotides are TGTGCCAGTAGTTTCAGGGAAGGCACTGAAGCTTTCTTT. The encoded protein is CASSFREGTEAFF. The full variable domain, in which reference TRBV19 and TRBJ1-1 provide the parts outside the CDR3, is DGGITQSPKYLFRKEGQNVTLSCEQNLNHDAMYWYRQDPGQGLRLIYYSQIVNDFQKGDIAEGYSVSREKKESFPLTVTSAQKNPTAFYLCASSFREGTEAFFGQGTRLTVV.

About this clone itself: At the DNA level, this CDR3 is encoded by other sequences in the same sample as well. This chain uses TRBV18 with TRBJ1-2; 9 positions agree with TRBD1. The CDR3 spans 14 residues. J was trimmed by 3 bases and V by 3 bases; bases with no gene match: 2. Germline assignment: CDR1 KGHSH and CDR2 LQKENI. The chain's CDR3 is CASSPGQGYYGYTF. DNA of the CDR3: TGTGCCAGCTCACCGGGACAGGGCTACTATGGCTACACCTTC.

The V call is TRBV11-2, the J call TRBJ1-1, with D unresolved. Germline V gene sequence: CDR1 SGHAT, CDR2 FQNNGV. Trimming pared 5 bases from V and 1 base from J, leaving 5 bases between. CDR3 size: 12 residues. CDR3 loop: CASSPSNTEAFF. The CDR3 DNA sequence: TGTGCCAGCAGCCCCTCGAACACTGAAGCTTTCTTT.